In its sample, the clone carrying this TCR beta chain was seen many times. Its antigen is unknown. Via MiXCR, TCRdb re-called the reads, giving one row per CDR3 protein. Of 150,000 to 180,000 distinct CDR3 sequences listed, around 22% are singletons. This entry belongs to a study of T cell repertoires in cytomegalovirus infection. Whole-study context: Carrying CMV and the relevant HLA type showed in public TCR beta signatures. Findings of the study overall: Predominance within the ex vivo response was attributable to HLA-C-restricted CMV-specific TCR beta clonotypes. Summed frequency of public TCR beta families distinguished CMV carriers with the relevant HLA.

Germline loops: CDR1 LNHDA, CDR2 SQIVND (reference sequence). This CDR3 is built from 14 residues. With 3 bases removed from V and 5 bases from J, the gap between germline ends came to 11 bases. The TCR comes from a human donor in good health (CMV status not recorded). Some clones in this sample may be carry-over from other donors' samples. The sequencing input was PBMCs. The rearrangement links TRBV19 to TRBJ2-1; no firm D call. This CDR3 reads CASSILRGDNEQFF. CDR3 DNA sequence: TGTGCCAGTAGTATCTTACGTGGGGACAATGAGCAGTTCTTC.